The rows below give T cell receptor beta chains drawn from one sample of a study of cytomegalovirus exposure and HLA in healthy donors. Sequencing was performed with immunoSEQ multiplex PCR; in TCRdb, only in-frame clones are kept and a portion is missing. The ten top clones account for 25% to 30%, within a sample of 45,000 to 55,000 clones. Sequenced sample: PBMCs. These receptors came from a middle-aged man in good health and CMV-seropositive. CDR3s include the opening cysteine and the closing phenylalanine or tryptophan. The D gene is left open where the match is weak.

J: TRBJ1-5; D: TRBD1; V: TRBV7-8; CDR3: CASSVGGRDRDLQPQHF; DNA: TGTGCCAGCAGCGTAGGGGGTCGGGACAGGGATCTTCAGCCCCAGCATTTT
J: TRBJ1-1; D: -; V: TRBV29-1; CDR3: CSVEYKTVLNTEAFF; DNA: TGCAGCGTTGAATATAAGACAGTTCTGAACACTGAAGCTTTCTTT
J: TRBJ2-5; D: TRBD1; V: TRBV6-1; CDR3: CASSDRDRGGETQYF; DNA: TGTGCCAGCAGTGACCGGGACAGGGGGGGGGAGACCCAGTACTTC
J: TRBJ1-1; D: TRBD1; V: TRBV18; CDR3: CASSPGQGESEAFF; DNA: TGTGCCAGCTCTCCGGGACAGGGTGAGTCTGAAGCTTTCTTT
J: TRBJ2-5; D: TRBD1; V: TRBV10-3; CDR3: CAIRDRGVETQYF; DNA: TGTGCCATCAGGGACAGGGGTGTGGAGACCCAGTACTTC
J: TRBJ1-1; D: -; V: TRBV5-5; CDR3: CASSFQGSTEAFF; DNA: TGTGCCAGCAGCTTTCAGGGGTCCACTGAAGCTTTCTTT
J: TRBJ2-5; D: TRBD2; V: TRBV11-3; CDR3: CASSLGLAGDETQYF; DNA: TGTGCCAGCAGCTTAGGACTAGCGGGCGACGAGACCCAGTACTTC
J: TRBJ2-7; D: TRBD2; V: TRBV18; CDR3: CASSPPASGRNEQYF; DNA: TGTGCCAGCTCACCACCGGCTAGCGGGAGAAACGAGCAGTACTTC
J: TRBJ1-1; D: TRBD1; V: TRBV6-1; CDR3: CASSGVGQGTTEAFF; DNA: TGTGCCAGCAGTGGGGTTGGACAGGGTACCACTGAAGCTTTCTTT
J: TRBJ1-1; D: TRBD1; V: TRBV29-1; CDR3: CSVEGYRGQAEAFF; DNA: TGCAGCGTTGAAGGGTATAGGGGGCAAGCTGAAGCTTTCTTT
J: TRBJ2-7; D: TRBD2; V: TRBV7-2; CDR3: CASTRSGGAYEQYF; DNA: TGTGCCAGCACCCGAAGCGGGGGGGCGTACGAGCAGTACTTC
J: TRBJ2-7; D: TRBD1; V: TRBV6-5; CDR3: CASSYGPTGAYEQYF; DNA: TGTGCCAGCAGTTACGGACCCACAGGGGCCTACGAGCAGTACTTC
J: TRBJ1-3; D: TRBD1; V: TRBV14; CDR3: CASSPQTGHSGNTIYF; DNA: TGTGCCAGCAGCCCCCAGACAGGGCACTCTGGAAACACCATATATTTT
J: TRBJ2-7; D: -; V: TRBV7-9; CDR3: CASSLYGEQYF; DNA: TGTGCCAGCAGCCTCTACGGCGAGCAGTACTTC
J: TRBJ1-2; D: -; V: TRBV5-1; CDR3: CASSLDGPGYTF; DNA: TGCGCCAGCAGCTTGGATGGGCCTGGCTACACCTTC
J: TRBJ2-5; D: TRBD2; V: TRBV5-1; CDR3: CASSFPGLPETQYF; DNA: TGCGCCAGCAGCTTTCCGGGACTACCAGAGACCCAGTACTTC
J: TRBJ2-5; D: TRBD1; V: TRBV27; CDR3: CASSPATGPETQYF; DNA: TGTGCCAGCAGTCCAGCGACAGGGCCGGAGACCCAGTACTTC
J: TRBJ2-7; D: -; V: TRBV6-1; CDR3: CASNLGLPYEQYF; DNA: TGTGCCAGCAACCTTGGGCTGCCCTACGAGCAGTACTTC
J: TRBJ1-2; D: -; V: TRBV15; CDR3: CATSRERQRKGYTF; DNA: TGTGCCACCAGCAGAGAACGACAAAGAAAGGGCTACACCTTC
J: TRBJ2-7; D: TRBD2; V: TRBV27; CDR3: CASSVLAGHAINEQYF; DNA: TGTGCCAGCAGTGTCTTAGCGGGACACGCTATTAACGAGCAGTACTTC
J: TRBJ1-1; D: -; V: TRBV28; CDR3: CASSPEAHRVFYWNTEAFF; DNA: TGTGCCAGCAGTCCTGAGGCCCACAGGGTCTTTTACTGGAACACTGAAGCTTTCTTT
J: TRBJ2-3; D: TRBD2; V: TRBV5-5; CDR3: CASSSWTSGGGTQYF; DNA: TGTGCCAGCAGCTCCTGGACTAGCGGGGGTGGTACGCAGTATTTT
J: TRBJ2-7; D: -; V: TRBV11-3; CDR3: CASSFETGGEQYF; DNA: TGTGCCAGCAGCTTTGAGACAGGCGGCGAGCAGTACTTC
J: TRBJ1-1; D: -; V: TRBV2; CDR3: CASGLRMGNTEAFF; DNA: TGTGCCAGCGGGCTGAGAATGGGGAACACTGAAGCTTTCTTT
J: TRBJ1-2; D: TRBD1; V: TRBV6-5; CDR3: CASSLSGGYGYTF; DNA: TGTGCCAGCAGCTTATCAGGGGGCTATGGCTACACCTTC
J: TRBJ2-1; D: TRBD2; V: TRBV5-5; CDR3: CASLLRLAGNNEQFF; DNA: TGTGCCAGCTTGCTTAGGCTAGCGGGCAACAATGAGCAGTTCTTC
J: TRBJ2-7; D: TRBD2; V: TRBV29-1; CDR3: CSVARDYEQYF; DNA: TGCAGCGTCGCCCGGGACTATGAGCAGTACTTC
J: TRBJ2-3; D: -; V: TRBV5-1; CDR3: CASSLQTDTQYF; DNA: TGCGCCAGCAGCTTGCAGACAGATACGCAGTATTTT
J: TRBJ1-5; D: TRBD1; V: TRBV9; CDR3: CASSVGDRAQGPQHF; DNA: TGTGCCAGCAGCGTAGGGGACAGGGCTCAAGGGCCCCAGCATTTT
J: TRBJ1-2; D: TRBD1; V: TRBV6-1; CDR3: CASSRQGKSGYTF; DNA: TGTGCCAGCAGTCGACAGGGGAAGAGCGGCTACACCTTC
J: TRBJ2-7; D: TRBD1; V: TRBV20-1; CDR3: CSGQGTYEQYF; DNA: TGCAGCGGACAGGGGACCTACGAGCAGTACTTC
J: TRBJ2-1; D: TRBD1; V: TRBV6-5; CDR3: CASSQRDSQQFF; DNA: TGTGCCAGCAGCCAAAGGGACAGCCAGCAGTTCTTC
J: TRBJ2-2; D: -; V: TRBV6-6; CDR3: CASSYMAVPTGELFF; DNA: TGTGCCAGCAGTTACATGGCCGTTCCCACCGGGGAGCTGTTTTTT
J: TRBJ2-7; D: TRBD1; V: TRBV28; CDR3: CASSFTGDEQYF; DNA: TGTGCCAGCAGTTTTACAGGGGACGAGCAGTACTTC
J: TRBJ1-2; D: -; V: TRBV28; CDR3: CASSPPQITNYGYTF; DNA: TGTGCCAGCAGTCCCCCACAGATAACCAACTATGGCTACACCTTC
J: TRBJ1-5; D: -; V: TRBV6-5; CDR3: CASSSQGQPQHF; DNA: TGTGCCAGCAGTTCACAGGGACAGCCCCAGCATTTT
J: TRBJ1-2; D: -; V: TRBV28; CDR3: CASTLPGSGYTF; DNA: TGTGCCAGCACCCTTCCGGGGAGCGGCTACACCTTC
J: TRBJ2-1; D: -; V: TRBV10-1; CDR3: CASSDPPLLFF; DNA: TGCGCCAGCAGTGACCCCCCTCTCCTGTTCTTC
J: TRBJ2-2; D: -; V: TRBV14; CDR3: CASSQEIGLLGELFF; DNA: TGTGCCAGCAGCCAAGAGATTGGACTGCTCGGGGAGCTGTTTTTT
J: TRBJ2-7; D: -; V: TRBV7-8; CDR3: CASSPGNSYEQYF; DNA: TGTGCCAGCAGCCCGGGTAACTCCTACGAGCAGTACTTC
J: TRBJ2-2; D: TRBD2; V: TRBV6-1; CDR3: CVTSEREAGELFF; DNA: TGTGTTACGTCGGAGCGGGAGGCAGGGGAGCTGTTTTTT
J: TRBJ1-6; D: -; V: TRBV4-2; CDR3: CASSQGEQDLHF; DNA: TGTGCCAGCAGCCAAGGGGAGCAGGACCTCCACTTT
J: TRBJ2-1; D: -; V: TRBV11-2; CDR3: CASSLDGTKGEQFF; DNA: TGTGCCAGCAGCTTAGATGGTACCAAGGGGGAGCAGTTCTTC
J: TRBJ2-3; D: -; V: TRBV11-2; CDR3: CASSASPIETDTQYF; DNA: TGTGCCAGCAGCGCCTCCCCCATAGAGACAGATACGCAGTATTTT
J: TRBJ2-2; D: -; V: TRBV11-2; CDR3: CASSLDRPPTGGELFF; DNA: TGTGCCAGCAGTCTTGACAGACCCCCGACCGGCGGGGAGCTGTTTTTT
J: TRBJ1-6; D: -; V: TRBV21-1; CDR3: CASSKVDSSYNSPLHF; DNA: TGTGCCAGCAGCAAAGTGGACAGCTCCTATAATTCACCCCTCCACTTT
J: TRBJ1-1; D: -; V: TRBV2; CDR3: CAIRDRAINTEAFF; DNA: TGTGCCATTCGAGACAGAGCGATAAACACTGAAGCTTTCTTT
J: TRBJ1-1; D: TRBD1; V: TRBV30; CDR3: CAWDRDRESTTEAFF; DNA: TGTGCCTGGGACCGAGACAGGGAGTCGACGACTGAAGCTTTCTTT
J: TRBJ2-7; D: TRBD2; V: TRBV11-3; CDR3: CASSLGGTSEQYF; DNA: TGTGCCAGCAGCTTGGGGGGGACGAGCGAGCAGTACTTC
J: TRBJ2-3; D: TRBD1; V: TRBV27; CDR3: CASSHRDRGTDTQYF; DNA: TGTGCCAGCAGTCACCGGGACAGGGGGACAGATACGCAGTATTTT
J: TRBJ2-7; D: TRBD2; V: TRBV7-7; CDR3: CASSLGEGTYEQYF; DNA: TGTGCCAGCAGCTTAGGGGAGGGGACCTACGAGCAGTACTTC
J: TRBJ2-7; D: TRBD2; V: TRBV5-6; CDR3: CASSFRGGPAYEQYF; DNA: TGTGCCAGCAGCTTTAGGGGAGGGCCAGCCTACGAGCAGTACTTC
J: TRBJ2-7; D: -; V: TRBV7-2; CDR3: CASSPQMGGYEQYF; DNA: TGTGCCAGCAGCCCGCAGATGGGGGGCTACGAGCAGTACTTC
J: TRBJ1-2; D: -; V: TRBV6-5; CDR3: CATSGGFRYGYTF; DNA: TGTGCCACCTCCGGGGGTTTTCGGTATGGCTACACCTTC
J: TRBJ2-7; D: -; V: TRBV7-9; CDR3: CASSNSPGAGTYEQYF; DNA: TGTGCCAGCAGCAACTCTCCCGGCGCAGGGACCTACGAGCAGTACTTC
J: TRBJ1-4; D: TRBD1; V: TRBV11-2; CDR3: CASNPSGTAHEKLFF; DNA: TGTGCCAGCAACCCTTCGGGGACAGCCCATGAAAAACTGTTTTTT
J: TRBJ2-1; D: TRBD2; V: TRBV2; CDR3: CASRGRGTSGNDEQFF; DNA: TGTGCCAGCAGGGGGAGGGGGACTAGCGGGAACGATGAGCAGTTCTTC